This is a list of T cell receptor beta chains from one sample in a study of cytomegalovirus exposure and HLA in healthy donors. Assay used: immunoSEQ multiplex PCR; TCRdb lists only in-frame clones, some missing. The sample lists under 200,000 clones; nearly 80% were seen once. Source material: PBMCs. All receptors come from a man between 18 and 29 years old in good health and CMV-seropositive. Both conserved end residues are part of each CDR3. The order of the fields is J gene, V gene, D gene, clone size, CDR3 length, CDR3 protein, CDR3 DNA. D genes are given only for firm matches. Rows give clone size only sometimes, using once, few, many, or a class for an expanded clone.

j_call: TRBJ1-2
v_call: TRBV9
d_call: TRBD1
clone_size: NA
cdr3_length: 17
cdr3_aa: CASSGLGDREDNYGYTF
cdr3_nt: TGTGCCAGCAGCGGATTAGGGGACAGAGAGGACAACTATGGCTACACCTTC

j_call: TRBJ2-4
v_call: TRBV27
d_call: TRBD2
clone_size: NA
cdr3_length: 14
cdr3_aa: CASSPMGEGDIQYF
cdr3_nt: TGTGCCAGCAGTCCCATGGGGGAGGGTGACATTCAGTACTTC

j_call: TRBJ1-1
v_call: TRBV7-8
d_call: NA
clone_size: once
cdr3_length: 16
cdr3_aa: CASSPRPGRGNTEAFF
cdr3_nt: TGTGCCAGCAGCCCCCGCCCGGGCAGGGGGAACACTGAAGCTTTCTTT

j_call: TRBJ1-1
v_call: TRBV30
d_call: TRBD1
clone_size: NA
cdr3_length: 13
cdr3_aa: CAYAPGQAFEAFF
cdr3_nt: TGTGCCTACGCTCCGGGACAGGCCTTTGAAGCTTTCTTT

j_call: TRBJ2-1
v_call: TRBV4-1
d_call: NA
clone_size: NA
cdr3_length: 13
cdr3_aa: CASSRIANNEQFF
cdr3_nt: TGCGCCAGCAGCCGGATAGCGAACAATGAGCAGTTCTTC

j_call: TRBJ1-1
v_call: TRBV6-1
d_call: TRBD1
clone_size: NA
cdr3_length: 13
cdr3_aa: CATRQGLDTEAFF
cdr3_nt: TGTGCCACTCGACAGGGCTTGGACACTGAAGCTTTCTTT

j_call: TRBJ1-1
v_call: TRBV19
d_call: NA
clone_size: NA
cdr3_length: 13
cdr3_aa: CASRVTVNTEAFF
cdr3_nt: TGTGCCAGTAGGGTGACAGTGAACACTGAAGCTTTCTTT

j_call: TRBJ1-3
v_call: TRBV29-1
d_call: TRBD1
clone_size: NA
cdr3_length: 15
cdr3_aa: CSVYSGTGAGNTIYF
cdr3_nt: TGCAGCGTTTACTCCGGGACAGGGGCTGGAAACACCATATATTTT

j_call: TRBJ1-5
v_call: TRBV5-8
d_call: NA
clone_size: NA
cdr3_length: 14
cdr3_aa: CARRLPLLNQPQHF
cdr3_nt: TGTGCCAGAAGATTACCCCTATTGAATCAGCCCCAGCATTTT

j_call: TRBJ2-7
v_call: TRBV11-2
d_call: NA
clone_size: NA
cdr3_length: 15
cdr3_aa: CASSLAGDSSYEQYF
cdr3_nt: TGTGCCAGCAGCTTAGCGGGAGATAGCTCCTACGAGCAGTACTTC

j_call: TRBJ2-2
v_call: TRBV2
d_call: TRBD1
clone_size: once
cdr3_length: 14
cdr3_aa: CASSRDRNTGELFF
cdr3_nt: TGTGCCAGCAGCCGGGACAGAAACACCGGGGAGCTGTTTTTT

j_call: TRBJ2-7
v_call: TRBV18
d_call: TRBD2
clone_size: NA
cdr3_length: 16
cdr3_aa: CASSPNPPSGGYEQYF
cdr3_nt: TGTGCCAGCTCACCAAATCCTCCTAGCGGGGGGTACGAGCAGTACTTC

j_call: TRBJ1-6
v_call: TRBV7-9
d_call: NA
clone_size: NA
cdr3_length: 18
cdr3_aa: CASSLVVARSSYNSPLHF
cdr3_nt: TGTGCCAGCAGCTTAGTGGTTGCTCGGAGCTCCTATAATTCACCCCTCCACTTT

j_call: TRBJ2-1
v_call: TRBV4-3
d_call: TRBD2
clone_size: NA
cdr3_length: 17
cdr3_aa: CASSPRPVAGSYNEQFF
cdr3_nt: TGCGCCAGCAGCCCTAGACCGGTAGCGGGAAGCTACAATGAGCAGTTCTTC

j_call: TRBJ2-2
v_call: TRBV27
d_call: NA
clone_size: NA
cdr3_length: 15
cdr3_aa: CASSSRQENTGELFF
cdr3_nt: TGTGCCAGCAGTTCAAGACAGGAAAACACCGGGGAGCTGTTTTTT

j_call: TRBJ2-7
v_call: TRBV30
d_call: TRBD1
clone_size: NA
cdr3_length: 15
cdr3_aa: CAWSVRLGTGNEQYF
cdr3_nt: TGTGCCTGGAGTGTACGCTTGGGGACAGGGAACGAGCAGTACTTC

j_call: TRBJ2-1
v_call: TRBV4-2
d_call: NA
clone_size: NA
cdr3_length: 17
cdr3_aa: CASSPRLTGTFYNEQFF
cdr3_nt: TGTGCCAGCAGCCCTCGCCTTACAGGGACATTTTACAATGAGCAGTTCTTC